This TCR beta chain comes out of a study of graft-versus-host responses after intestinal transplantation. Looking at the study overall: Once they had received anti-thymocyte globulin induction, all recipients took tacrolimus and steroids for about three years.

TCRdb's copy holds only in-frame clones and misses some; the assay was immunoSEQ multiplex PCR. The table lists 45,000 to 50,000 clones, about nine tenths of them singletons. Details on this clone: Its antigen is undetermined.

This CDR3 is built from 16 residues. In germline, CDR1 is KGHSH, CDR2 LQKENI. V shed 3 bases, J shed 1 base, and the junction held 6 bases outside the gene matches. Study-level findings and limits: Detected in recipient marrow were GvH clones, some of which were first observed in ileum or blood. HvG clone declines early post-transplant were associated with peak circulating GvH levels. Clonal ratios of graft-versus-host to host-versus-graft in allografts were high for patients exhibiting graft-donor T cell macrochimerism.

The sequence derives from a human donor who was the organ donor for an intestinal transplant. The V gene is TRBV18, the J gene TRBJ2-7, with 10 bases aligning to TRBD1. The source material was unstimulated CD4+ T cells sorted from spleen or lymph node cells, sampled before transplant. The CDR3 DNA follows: TGTGCCAGCTCACCGAGTCCGGGACAGGGGTCCTACGAGCAGTACTTC. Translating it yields CASSPSPGQGSYEQYF.